These T cell receptor beta chains were read from a single sample in a study of blood T cell repertoires in COVID-19. Repertoires were generated with immunoSEQ multiplex PCR, while TCRdb's copy carries only in-frame clones and drops some. This table has 200,000 to 250,000 clones, 84% appearing once. The sequencing sample was made of peripheral blood. These receptor sequences come from a man over 45 with acute or convalescent COVID-19. The CDR3 runs from the conserved cysteine through the conserved F or W. D genes are given only for firm matches. Size tells how often a clone was seen (once, few, many) or the class of an expanded clone, and some rows leave it out.

size: once
D: TRBD2
length: 14
J: TRBJ2-1
V: TRBV9
DNA: TGTGCCAGCGGCCGGGAGGGAGCCTCCAATGAGCAGTTCTTC
CDR3: CASGREGASNEQFF

size: once
D: TRBD2
length: 15
J: TRBJ2-5
V: TRBV6-5
DNA: TGTGCCAGCAGTAGAAGGGGGGGACTAGCTGAGACCCAGTACTTC
CDR3: CASSRRGGLAETQYF

size: .
D: .
length: 14
J: TRBJ1-2
V: TRBV13
DNA: TGTGCCAGCAGCACCTACAGATCCCTTTATGGCTACACCTTC
CDR3: CASSTYRSLYGYTF

size: .
D: .
length: 12
J: TRBJ2-1
V: TRBV2
DNA: TGTGCCAGCAGTGGGGGCAGGGATGAGCAGTTCTTC
CDR3: CASSGGRDEQFF

size: .
D: TRBD1
length: 17
J: TRBJ2-1
V: TRBV5-1
DNA: TGCGCCAGCAGCTCCCCGCCGGGGACAGAAATTTACAATGAGCAGTTCTTC
CDR3: CASSSPPGTEIYNEQFF

size: .
D: .
length: 15
J: TRBJ1-1
V: TRBV18
DNA: TGTGCCAGCTCACCATCGACAGAAATGAACACTGAAGCTTTCTTT
CDR3: CASSPSTEMNTEAFF

size: few
D: .
length: 13
J: TRBJ1-1
V: TRBV12-3/TRBV12-4
DNA: TGTGCCAGCAGTATTGACAGCCGAGGTTTGACTTTCTTT
CDR3: CASSIDSRGLTFF

size: .
D: .
length: 15
J: TRBJ1-6
V: TRBV30
DNA: TGTGCCTGGAGTGGGCGGGTAGCCTATAATTCACCCCTCCACTTT
CDR3: CAWSGRVAYNSPLHF

size: once
D: .
length: 12
J: TRBJ2-5
V: TRBV11-2
DNA: TGTGCCAGCAGCTCCACAGGGGAGACCCAGTACTTC
CDR3: CASSSTGETQYF

size: .
D: TRBD1
length: 15
J: TRBJ2-3
V: TRBV18
DNA: TGTGCCAGCTCACCTGGGACAGGCTGGGCAGATACGCAGTATTTT
CDR3: CASSPGTGWADTQYF

size: .
D: .
length: 13
J: TRBJ1-1
V: TRBV18
DNA: TGTGCCAGCTCCACAGGGCCGGACACTGAAGCTTTCTTT
CDR3: CASSTGPDTEAFF

size: .
D: .
length: 12
J: TRBJ1-5
V: TRBV7-9
DNA: TGTGCCAGCAGCTTGAGTAATCAGCCCCAGCATTTT
CDR3: CASSLSNQPQHF

size: .
D: .
length: 17
J: TRBJ2-5
V: TRBV16
DNA: TGTGCCAGCAGCCAATCGGTTCCGCGGAAGTACCAAGAGACCCAGTACTTC
CDR3: CASSQSVPRKYQETQYF

size: .
D: .
length: 12
J: TRBJ2-1
V: TRBV5-1
DNA: TGCGCCAGCAGCTCCAGAGGGAATGAGCAGTTCTTC
CDR3: CASSSRGNEQFF

size: .
D: TRBD2
length: 18
J: TRBJ2-3
V: TRBV11-2
DNA: TGTGCCAGCAGCCCCCGGGGGGGGGCGTCCTCTAGCACAGATACGCAGTATTTT
CDR3: CASSPRGGASSSTDTQYF

size: .
D: TRBD1
length: 15
J: TRBJ1-4
V: TRBV3-1/TRBV3-2
DNA: TGTGCCAGCAGCCGAACACAGGGGCAGCATGCAAAACTGTTTTTT
CDR3: CASSRTQGQHAKLFF

size: .
D: TRBD2
length: 13
J: TRBJ2-7
V: TRBV7-3
DNA: TGTGCCAGCAGCTTGTGGGAGGGCGACGAGCAGTACTTC
CDR3: CASSLWEGDEQYF

size: once
D: TRBD1
length: 13
J: TRBJ1-1
V: TRBV7-2
DNA: TGTGCCAGCAGCTCACAGGGGAGCACTGAAGCTTTCTTT
CDR3: CASSSQGSTEAFF

size: .
D: TRBD1
length: 17
J: TRBJ1-2
V: TRBV24-1
DNA: TGTGCCACCGGTAAAGACAGGGGGCTTTATCCGGACTATGGCTACACCTTC
CDR3: CATGKDRGLYPDYGYTF

size: .
D: .
length: 15
J: TRBJ1-5
V: TRBV6-5
DNA: TGTGCCAGCAGTTCGAAAGGACATAGCAATCAGCCCCAGCATTTT
CDR3: CASSSKGHSNQPQHF

size: .
D: .
length: 16
J: TRBJ2-7
V: TRBV7-3
DNA: TGTGCCAGCAGCTTAACGGGAGGGGGGCCCTCCTACGAGCAGTACTTC
CDR3: CASSLTGGGPSYEQYF

size: .
D: .
length: 15
J: TRBJ2-7
V: TRBV5-5
DNA: TGTGCCAGCAGCTTGGCAAACAGGCCGATAGGGGAGCAGTACTTC
CDR3: CASSLANRPIGEQYF

size: .
D: .
length: 12
J: TRBJ1-4
V: TRBV6-1
DNA: TGTGCCAGCAGTTTCAATAATGAAAAACTGTTTTTT
CDR3: CASSFNNEKLFF

size: .
D: TRBD1
length: 13
J: TRBJ1-5
V: TRBV27
DNA: TGTGCCAGCAGTCACAGGGGAGATGGGGCCCAGCATTTT
CDR3: CASSHRGDGAQHF

size: once
D: TRBD2
length: 13
J: TRBJ2-1
V: TRBV24-1
DNA: TGTGCCACCACGCTAGCGGGAAACAATGAGCAGTTCTTC
CDR3: CATTLAGNNEQFF

size: .
D: TRBD1
length: 15
J: TRBJ1-2
V: TRBV24-1
DNA: TGTGCCACCAGTGATTCTAGACAGGGAGTCTATGGCTACACCTTC
CDR3: CATSDSRQGVYGYTF

size: few
D: .
length: 16
J: TRBJ1-6
V: TRBV19
DNA: TGTGCCAGTAGTATAGATCTTGGGACACATAATTCACCCCTCCACTTT
CDR3: CASSIDLGTHNSPLHF

size: .
D: .
length: 15
J: TRBJ1-1
V: TRBV27
DNA: TGTGCCAGCAGTTCATCCGGGTCCATGAACACTGAAGCTTTCTTT
CDR3: CASSSSGSMNTEAFF

size: .
D: .
length: 14
J: TRBJ1-4
V: TRBV6-6
DNA: TGTGCCAGCACGGGGGACGGAGCTAATGAAAAACTGTTTTTT
CDR3: CASTGDGANEKLFF

size: .
D: .
length: 14
J: TRBJ1-1
V: TRBV21-1
DNA: TGTGCCAGCAGCAAAATAGGGACAGGGGATAAAGCTTTCTTT
CDR3: CASSKIGTGDKAFF

size: few
D: .
length: 14
J: TRBJ2-3
V: TRBV5-1
DNA: TGCGCCAGCAGCTACGACAGAAGCACAGATACGCAGTATTTT
CDR3: CASSYDRSTDTQYF

size: .
D: TRBD2
length: 14
J: TRBJ2-1
V: TRBV27
DNA: TGTGCCAGCAGTCTCCGCGGGAGGGCCGGTGAGCAGTTCTTC
CDR3: CASSLRGRAGEQFF

size: .
D: .
length: 14
J: TRBJ2-1
V: TRBV6-5
DNA: TGTGCCAGCAGTTACGGAGGCGGGTACAATGAGCAGTTCTTC
CDR3: CASSYGGGYNEQFF

size: .
D: .
length: 17
J: TRBJ2-1
V: TRBV6-1
DNA: TGTGCCAGCAGTGAAACGGTTTGGACATATCCCTACAATGAGCAGTTCTTC
CDR3: CASSETVWTYPYNEQFF

size: .
D: .
length: 12
J: TRBJ2-3
V: TRBV4-1
DNA: TGCGCCAGCAGCCAAGTAGTAGATACGCAGTATTTT
CDR3: CASSQVVDTQYF

size: .
D: TRBD1
length: 14
J: TRBJ1-5
V: TRBV4-2
DNA: TGTGCCAGCAGCCGCGGACAGGCGGAGCAGCCCCAGCATTTT
CDR3: CASSRGQAEQPQHF

size: .
D: .
length: 11
J: TRBJ2-3
V: TRBV2
DNA: TGTGCCAGCAGGGGGAGCAATACGCAGTATTTT
CDR3: CASRGSNTQYF

size: .
D: .
length: 15
J: TRBJ2-1
V: TRBV13
DNA: TGTGCCAGCAGCTTAGCGGGAGACTCCTACAATGAGCAGTTCTTC
CDR3: CASSLAGDSYNEQFF

size: .
D: TRBD1
length: 15
J: TRBJ1-1
V: TRBV11-2
DNA: TGTGCCAGCAGCCCCTACAGGGGACCGAACACTGAAGCTTTCTTT
CDR3: CASSPYRGPNTEAFF

size: once
D: .
length: 15
J: TRBJ1-1
V: TRBV27
DNA: TGTGCCAGCAGTATGCAGGCCTCCGTCAACACTGAAGCTTTCTTT
CDR3: CASSMQASVNTEAFF

size: .
D: .
length: 15
J: TRBJ2-5
V: TRBV6-5
DNA: TGTGCCAGCAGTTACTCAGGGCGGGCCCAAGAGACCCAGTACTTC
CDR3: CASSYSGRAQETQYF

size: .
D: TRBD1
length: 18
J: TRBJ2-7
V: TRBV4-1
DNA: TGCGCCAGCAGCCAAGATCCCCCGGACAGGGCGATCACCTACGAGCAGTACTTC
CDR3: CASSQDPPDRAITYEQYF

size: .
D: TRBD1
length: 9
J: TRBJ2-7
V: TRBV5-1
DNA: TGCGCCAGCAGCTGGGGACAGGGATTC
CDR3: CASSWGQGF

size: .
D: TRBD2
length: 14
J: TRBJ2-7
V: TRBV5-1
DNA: TGCGCCAGCAGCTTGGTTAGCGGGACCTACGAGCAGTACTTC
CDR3: CASSLVSGTYEQYF

size: .
D: .
length: 12
J: TRBJ1-2
V: TRBV30
DNA: TGTGCCTGGAGTGTACAAAACTATGGCTACACCTTC
CDR3: CAWSVQNYGYTF

size: .
D: TRBD1
length: 16
J: TRBJ2-1
V: TRBV6-6
DNA: TGTGCCAGCAGGTTTTATACAGGGGGCATCATTAATGAGCAGTTCTTC
CDR3: CASRFYTGGIINEQFF

size: .
D: .
length: 14
J: TRBJ1-1
V: TRBV7-9
DNA: TGTGCCAGCAGCTTAGAACAGGTTTACACTGAAGCTTTCTTT
CDR3: CASSLEQVYTEAFF

size: .
D: .
length: 15
J: TRBJ2-2
V: TRBV5-4
DNA: TGTGCCAGCAGCGAGGACTATTACTCCACCGGGGAGCTGTTTTTT
CDR3: CASSEDYYSTGELFF